A selection of T cell receptor beta chains follows, all from one sample in a study of CD8+CD57+ T cells in acquired aplastic anemia. Each CDR3 protein is one row after TCRdb ran MiXCR on the reads. The repertoire holds 100,000 to 150,000 distinct CDR3 sequences, with about 48% as singletons. The specimen sequenced was sorted CD4+, CD8+, or CD8+CD57+ T cells (not recorded which) from PBMCs. The source is a human donor in good health, serving as a control. Both conserved end residues are part of each CDR3. D genes are given only for firm matches. Only some rows state a clone size, as once, few, many or a class for expanded clones.

size	V	J	D	DNA	CDR3
many	TRBV11-2	TRBJ2-3	TRBD2	TGTGCCAGCAGCCACTCTTGGGGGGGGGGTAGAGTTACGCAGTATTTT	CASSHSWGGGRVTQYF
.	TRBV10-3	TRBJ1-6	TRBD1	TGTGCCATCAGTGAGCAGGACAGGGATAATTCACCCCTCCACTTT	CAISEQDRDNSPLHF
.	TRBV5-1	TRBJ2-2	TRBD2	TGCGCCAGCAGCTTCGGGACTAGCGCCCCCGGGGAGCTGTTTTTT	CASSFGTSAPGELFF
few	TRBV19	TRBJ1-4	.	TGTGCCACTACAAGACGGGGGCGTGAAAAACTGTTTTTT	CATTRRGREKLFF
.	TRBV7-2	TRBJ2-7	TRBD2	TGTGCCAGCAGCTTGGTAGCGGGAACCTCCTACGAGCAGTACTTC	CASSLVAGTSYEQYF
once	TRBV5-1	TRBJ1-5	.	TGCGCCAGCAGCTTGGATGGGATCCGGGGTCAGCCCCAGCATTTT	CASSLDGIRGQPQHF
.	TRBV6-5	TRBJ1-2	TRBD1	TGTGCCAGCAGTTACCAGGGGGCTGTGGGCTACACCTTC	CASSYQGAVGYTF
many	TRBV10-3	TRBJ2-1	TRBD1	TGTGCCATCAGTTGGGACAGCAGCTCCTACAATGAGCAGTTCTTC	CAISWDSSSYNEQFF
.	TRBV15	TRBJ1-4	.	TGTGCCACCGGCAGGGGTACCGAAAAACTGTTTTTT	CATGRGTEKLFF
.	TRBV6-5	TRBJ1-6	TRBD1	TGTGCCAGCAGTTACTCGGGGACAGGGAGTTCGTCCCTCCACTTT	CASSYSGTGSSSLHF
.	TRBV15	TRBJ2-3	.	TGTGCCACCGGAGGACATCCCAGCACAGATACGCAGTATTTT	CATGGHPSTDTQYF
many	TRBV7-8	TRBJ1-5	TRBD1	TGTGCCAGCAGCTTAGTTGGGACAGGGAATCAGCCCCAGCATTTT	CASSLVGTGNQPQHF
few	TRBV6-1	TRBJ2-1	.	TGTGCCAGCCACAGGGGGGGCGCCTACAATGAGCAGTTCTTC	CASHRGGAYNEQFF
.	TRBV2	TRBJ2-5	.	TGTGCCAGCAGTGAAGCGGAGGCGCAAGAGACCCAGTACTTC	CASSEAEAQETQYF
.	TRBV29-1	TRBJ2-1	TRBD2	TGCAGCGGGGGACTAGAGTCCTACAATGAGCAGTTCTTC	CSGGLESYNEQFF
many	TRBV20-1	TRBJ1-2	TRBD1	TGCAGTGCTAGAGCCGGACAGGGAGTCAACTATGGCTACACCTTC	CSARAGQGVNYGYTF
.	TRBV11-2	TRBJ2-3	TRBD2	TGTGCCAGCAGCTTAGAGGCTAGCGGGGTAGTAGATACGCAGTATTTT	CASSLEASGVVDTQYF
few	TRBV6-5	TRBJ2-2	TRBD2	TGTGCCAGCAGTTATCAGGCTAGCGGGGCGAACACCGGGGAGCTGTTTTTT	CASSYQASGANTGELFF
.	TRBV29-1	TRBJ1-2	.	TGCAGTGCTAGAGATCGAGAGGGGGATGGCTACACCTTC	CSARDREGDGYTF
many	TRBV6-5	TRBJ1-1	.	TGTGCCAGCAGTTACTCCGGGACATATGAAGCTTTCTTT	CASSYSGTYEAFF
.	TRBV6-9	TRBJ2-3	.	TGTGCCAGCAGTTATCCTAAGAGGGCCGAGACAGCCGTTTCTAGCACAGATACGCAGTATTTT	CASSYPKRAETAVSSTDTQYF
.	TRBV15	TRBJ2-5	.	TGTGCCACCAGCAGAGATCACCGGCGGACATTCCAAGAGACCCAGTACTTC	CATSRDHRRTFQETQYF
.	TRBV5-1	TRBJ1-1	.	TGCGCCAGCAGCTTTGACGGACCGAACACTGAAGCTTTCTTT	CASSFDGPNTEAFF
.	TRBV7-8	TRBJ1-2	TRBD1	TGTGCCAGCAGCACGGGGACAGACTCGGGCTACACCTTC	CASSTGTDSGYTF